Described below is a single T cell receptor beta chain sequence and its context. Its cognate antigen has yet to be identified. Within one base of it there is no much larger clone, and no base qualities were kept. The sample originates from a study of OX40 agonist ivuxolimab in advanced cancers. About the investigation overall: Ivuxolimab was a fully human IgG2 agonistic monoclonal antibody targeting the costimulatory receptor OX40 (CD134). In the dose-escalation cohort, around four fifths of patients were male, and the mean age was roughly 60 years, with a range of about 23 to 90. Intravenous ivuxolimab was administered to patients every 2 weeks at six dose levels: 0.01, 0.1, 0.3, 1.5, 3 and 10 mg/kg. Partial responses occurred in three dose-escalation patients: two with cutaneous melanoma and one with hepatocellular carcinoma. Peripheral TCRbeta sequencing aimed to test whether ivuxolimab altered TCR sequence diversity and caused clonal T-cell expansion. The monotherapy dose-escalation portion (N ≈ 50 patients) of the phase I ivuxolimab trial is reported in the paper. Patients were allowed to have had prior anti-PD-1, anti-PD-L1 or anti-CTLA-4 therapy, and around 40% of the dose-escalation patients had previously received checkpoint inhibitors. Of the roughly 52 dose-escalation patients, hepatocellular carcinoma was present in about 20, melanoma in roughly 15, renal cell carcinoma in 9 and head and neck cancer in 9.

Genomic DNA was extracted from sorted cells for sequencing of the TCRbeta CDR3 region. The immunoSEQ Assay was used to sequence the TCRbeta CDR3 regions. TCRdb stores this immuneACCESS table with in-frame sequences only. Part of the clones is absent; in the studies checked, under half of the shortfall reflects unresolved V genes, and no reason is known for the rest. The sample table records 45,000 to 55,000 clones; roughly 89% of these occur just once. The top ten clonotypes cover 11% to 15% of the sample. Germline trimming: 1 base from V, 4 bases from J; junction bases outside gene matches: 12. Its CDR3 holds 18 amino acids, cysteine through phenylalanine. Just the 54-base CDR3 DNA is kept, in frame starting at base 1. From a lookup of the germline V gene (reference sequence), CDR1 and CDR2 are GTSNPN and SVGIG. The trial excluded patients who had a history of autoimmune disease or were on systemic immunosuppression. Peripheral blood for TCR sequencing was collected from all dose cohorts at baseline, on cycle 4 day 1, and on cycle 7 day 1. The samples were drawn from a first-in-human, open-label, multicenter phase I dose-escalation trial of ivuxolimab. Adults with locally advanced or metastatic melanoma, renal cell carcinoma, hepatocellular carcinoma or head and neck squamous cell carcinoma were enrolled in the trial. CD4+ and CD8+ T cells were sorted separately from peripheral blood before TCR sequencing.

General findings and caveats noted by the study authors: At doses from 0.1 to 3.0 mg/kg, clonal expansion was seen in both CD4+ and CD8+ blood T cells between baseline and week 6. The antigen specificity of the peripheral T cells that underwent clonal expansion was not determined. Partial responders in the 0.1-3.0 mg/kg groups had among the lowest normalized peripheral clonal expansion, especially among CD8+ T cells. Low levels of normalized T-cell clonal expansion were also shown by some nonresponding patients. After ivuxolimab, expanded clones were on average more numerous among CD8+ T cells than among CD4+ T cells.

The receptor was isolated from an adult with an advanced solid tumor such as melanoma, head and neck, liver or kidney cancer. Recombination joined TRBV30 with TRBJ1-6; the junction holds 8 bases that match TRBD1. The sample here was CD4+ or CD8+ T cells sorted from blood, taken in a trial of the OX40 agonist ivuxolimab. The CDR3 region reads CAWSALARGLGYNSPLHF. The bases read TGTGCCTGGAGTGCCTTAGCCAGGGGGCTCGGGTATAATTCACCCCTCCACTTT.